This TCR beta chain derives from a study of blood T cell repertoires in COVID-19. Study-wide context: Samples of COVID-19 (acute and convalescent) were obtained from the United States, Italy and Spain. In each case, the material was cDNA or gDNA derived from T cells, B-cell-depleted T cells, or PBMCs.

Authors' methods: Using reference gene primer amplification, nucleated cell counts were estimated. TCRdb keeps only in-frame clones here, not all; method: immunoSEQ multiplex PCR. Clone size and the V and J calls come from that table; the DNA yielded D and trimming. The sample lists about 380,000 clones; 85% were seen once. V was clipped by 0 bases and J by 6 bases, with 14 bases between them. Germline CDR1 is LGHDT and CDR2 is YNNKEL (reference sequence). The CDR3 totals 15 residues. The sequence was collected from a woman aged 18-29 years with acute or convalescent COVID-19. What was sequenced was peripheral blood. The rearrangement links TRBV3-1 (or the pseudogene TRBV3-2) to TRBJ1-2; no clear D gene. The CDR3 sequence: CASSQELGSRNGYTF. CDR3 nucleotides: TGTGCCAGCAGCCAAGAGCTTGGGAGTCGGAATGGCTACACCTTC.